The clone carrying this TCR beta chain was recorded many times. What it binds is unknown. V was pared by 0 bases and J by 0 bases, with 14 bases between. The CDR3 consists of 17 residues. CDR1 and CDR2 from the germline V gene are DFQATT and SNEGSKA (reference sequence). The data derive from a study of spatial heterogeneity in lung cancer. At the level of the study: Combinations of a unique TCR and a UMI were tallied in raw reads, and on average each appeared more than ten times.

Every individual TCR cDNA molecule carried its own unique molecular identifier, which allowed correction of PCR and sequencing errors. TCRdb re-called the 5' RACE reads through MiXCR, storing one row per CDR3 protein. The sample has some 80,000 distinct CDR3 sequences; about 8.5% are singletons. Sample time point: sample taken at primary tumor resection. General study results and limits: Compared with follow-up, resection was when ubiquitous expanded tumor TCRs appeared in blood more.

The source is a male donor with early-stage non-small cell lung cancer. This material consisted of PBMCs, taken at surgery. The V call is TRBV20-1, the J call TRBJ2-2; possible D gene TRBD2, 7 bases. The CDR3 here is CSARDARGATNTGELFF. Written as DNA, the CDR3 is TGCAGTGCTAGAGATGCCCGGGGGGCCACGAACACCGGGGAGCTGTTTTTT.